The sequence of this T cell receptor (beta chain) was determined in a study of T cell repertoires in cytomegalovirus infection. About the study: Researchers turned to recently identified HLA-C-restricted CMV epitopes as well as well-studied HLA-B-restricted ones.

TCRdb analysed the reads with MiXCR anew, one entry per CDR3 protein. The repertoire holds about 360,000 distinct CDR3 sequences, with about 32% as singletons. Study findings and constraints: Carriers of CMV plus the relevant HLA were identified by cumulative public TCR beta family frequency. HLA-C-restricted CMV clonotypes gave the most frequent clonotype in two of eight donors.

A remark on this clonotype: Its antigen is still unknown. Relative to the germline gene, one junction end is altered; a read error may explain this.

The CDR3 length is 15 residues. Germline V lookup: CDR1 LNHDA, CDR2 SQIVND (reference sequence). Sequencing was performed on cultured PBMCs, taken from culture after CMV antigen stimulation. This receptor was taken from a human donor in good health (CMV status not recorded). Some clones in this sample may be carry-over from other donors' samples. The rearrangement joins TRBV19 to TRBJ1-1; a possible D gene is TRBD1 (6 bases). CDR3: CASSVNRVPNAEAFF. The CDR3, as DNA: TGTGCCAGTAGTGTGAACAGGGTACCGAACGCTGAAGCTTTCTTT. Combining the CDR3 with reference TRBV19 and TRBJ1-1 gives the whole variable domain DGGITQSPKYLFRKEGQNVTLSCEQNLNHDAMYWYRQDPGQGLRLIYYSQIVNDFQKGDIAEGYSVSREKKESFPLTVTSAQKNPTAFYLCASSVNRVPNAEAFFGQGTRLTVV.